This record covers a single T cell receptor beta chain. These data originate in a study of immune evolution from preneoplasia to lung adenocarcinoma. The table came from immunoSEQ multiplex PCR; TCRdb's copy has only in-frame clones and leaves some out. The sample shows under 4,500 clones, around 72% of them seen only once. V lost 3 bases to trimming and J lost 2 bases, with 9 bases between them. The CDR3 has 14 residues. Germline-derived CDR1 and CDR2 are LNHNV and YYDKDF (reference sequence). The V and J genes are TRBV15 and TRBJ2-3; no reliable D call. The sample taken for sequencing was FFPE atypical adenomatous hyperplasia tissue from the lung. The subset here: atypical adenomatous hyperplasia (AAH), lung preneoplasia. The source of this sequence is a person between 65 and 80 years old with lung adenocarcinoma. As DNA, the CDR3 is TGTGCCACCAGCAGGCTGAAAAACACAGATACGCAGTATTTT. Translation: CATSRLKNTDTQYF.